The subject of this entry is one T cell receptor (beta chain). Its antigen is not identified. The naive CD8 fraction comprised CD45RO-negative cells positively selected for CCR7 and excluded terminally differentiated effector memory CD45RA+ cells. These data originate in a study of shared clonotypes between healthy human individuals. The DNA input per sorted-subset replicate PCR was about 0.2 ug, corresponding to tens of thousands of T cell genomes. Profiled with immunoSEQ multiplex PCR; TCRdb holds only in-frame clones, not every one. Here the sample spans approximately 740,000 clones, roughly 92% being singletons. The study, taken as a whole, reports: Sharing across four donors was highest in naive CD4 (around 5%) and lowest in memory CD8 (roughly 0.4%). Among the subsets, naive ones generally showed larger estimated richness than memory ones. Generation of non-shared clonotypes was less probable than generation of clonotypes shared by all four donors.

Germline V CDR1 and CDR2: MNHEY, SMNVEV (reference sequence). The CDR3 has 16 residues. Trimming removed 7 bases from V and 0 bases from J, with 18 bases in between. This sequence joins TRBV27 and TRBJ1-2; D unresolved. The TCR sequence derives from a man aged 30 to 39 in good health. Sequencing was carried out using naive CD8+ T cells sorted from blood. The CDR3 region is CASTLKGGKANYGYTF. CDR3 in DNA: TGTGCCAGCACACTTAAGGGCGGGAAAGCTAACTATGGCTACACCTTC.